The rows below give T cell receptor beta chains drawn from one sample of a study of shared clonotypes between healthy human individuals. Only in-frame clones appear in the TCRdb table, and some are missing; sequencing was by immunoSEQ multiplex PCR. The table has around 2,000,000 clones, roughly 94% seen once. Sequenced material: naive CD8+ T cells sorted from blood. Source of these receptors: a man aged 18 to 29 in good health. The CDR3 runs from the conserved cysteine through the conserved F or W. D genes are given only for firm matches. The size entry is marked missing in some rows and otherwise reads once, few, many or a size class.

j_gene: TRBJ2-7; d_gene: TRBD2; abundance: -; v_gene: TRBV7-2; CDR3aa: CASSLIAGGPGEQYF; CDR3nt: TGTGCCAGCAGCCTGATAGCGGGAGGGCCGGGAGAGCAGTACTTC
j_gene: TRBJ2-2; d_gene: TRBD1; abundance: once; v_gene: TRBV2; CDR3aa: CASTNRDSPNTGELFF; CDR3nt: TGTGCCAGCACCAACCGGGACAGCCCGAACACCGGGGAGCTGTTTTTT
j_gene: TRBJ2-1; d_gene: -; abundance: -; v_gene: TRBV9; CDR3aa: CASSVHGTKGNEQFF; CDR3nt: TGTGCCAGCAGCGTACACGGGACCAAAGGCAATGAGCAGTTCTTC
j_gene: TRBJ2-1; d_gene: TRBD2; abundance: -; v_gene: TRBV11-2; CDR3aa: CASSITSGRAGEQFF; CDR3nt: TGTGCCAGCAGCATTACTAGCGGGAGGGCCGGCGAGCAGTTCTTC
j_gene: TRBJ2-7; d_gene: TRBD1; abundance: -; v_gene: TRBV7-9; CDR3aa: CASSTGGIYEQYF; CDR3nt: TGTGCCAGCAGCACAGGGGGGATCTACGAGCAGTACTTC
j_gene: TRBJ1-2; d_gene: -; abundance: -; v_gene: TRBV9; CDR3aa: CASSVPGSAYGYTF; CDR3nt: TGTGCCAGCAGCGTCCCGGGCTCGGCATATGGCTACACCTTC
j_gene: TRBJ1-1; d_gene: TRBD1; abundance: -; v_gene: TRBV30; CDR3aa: CAWSQGQGYHTEAFF; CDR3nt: TGTGCCTGGAGCCAAGGACAGGGGTATCACACTGAAGCTTTCTTT
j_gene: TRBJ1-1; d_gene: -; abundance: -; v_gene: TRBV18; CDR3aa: CASSPPGGPEAFF; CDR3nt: TGTGCCAGCTCACCTCCGGGGGGACCTGAAGCTTTCTTT
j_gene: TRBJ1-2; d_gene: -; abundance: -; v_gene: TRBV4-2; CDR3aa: CASSQGGNGYTF; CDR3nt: TGTGCCAGCAGCCAAGGTGGCAACGGCTACACCTTC
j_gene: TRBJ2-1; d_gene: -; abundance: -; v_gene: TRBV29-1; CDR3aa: CSAASAPGRNEQFF; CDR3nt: TGCAGCGCGGCTAGCGCACCGGGGCGCAATGAGCAGTTCTTC
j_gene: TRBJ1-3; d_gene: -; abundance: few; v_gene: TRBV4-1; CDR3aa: CASSQRTVGNTIYF; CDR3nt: TGCGCCAGCAGCCAAAGGACAGTCGGAAACACCATATATTTT
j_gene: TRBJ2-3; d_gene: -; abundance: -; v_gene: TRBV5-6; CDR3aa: CASRGLSDTQYF; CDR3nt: TGTGCCAGCAGGGGACTGTCAGATACGCAGTATTTT
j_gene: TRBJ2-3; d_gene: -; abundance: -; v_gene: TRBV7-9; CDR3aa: CASSGVWDDTQYF; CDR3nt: TGTGCCAGCAGCGGGGTATGGGATGATACGCAGTATTTT
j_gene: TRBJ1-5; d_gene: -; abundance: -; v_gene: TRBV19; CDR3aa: CASSIEGFQAYSNQPQHF; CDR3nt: TGTGCCAGTAGTATAGAGGGCTTCCAAGCCTATAGCAATCAGCCCCAGCATTTT
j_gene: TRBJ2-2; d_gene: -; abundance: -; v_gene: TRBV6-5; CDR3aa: CASAPLNTGELFF; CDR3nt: TGTGCCAGCGCCCCACTTAACACCGGGGAGCTGTTTTTT
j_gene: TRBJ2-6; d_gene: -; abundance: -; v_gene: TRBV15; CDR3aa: CATSPFGANVLTF; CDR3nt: TGTGCCACCAGCCCCTTCGGGGCCAACGTCCTGACTTTC
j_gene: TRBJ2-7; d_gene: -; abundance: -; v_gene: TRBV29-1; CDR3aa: CSVDTPGPTYEQYF; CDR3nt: TGCAGCGTCGATACACCGGGTCCTACCTACGAGCAGTACTTC
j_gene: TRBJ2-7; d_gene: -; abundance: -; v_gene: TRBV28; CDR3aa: CASNRQGMSYEQYF; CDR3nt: TGTGCCAGCAACCGCCAGGGGATGTCCTACGAGCAGTACTTC
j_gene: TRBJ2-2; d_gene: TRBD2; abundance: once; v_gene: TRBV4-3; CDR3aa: CASSQEMAGGPGGELFF; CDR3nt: TGCGCCAGCAGCCAAGAGATGGCGGGAGGGCCCGGCGGGGAGCTGTTTTTT
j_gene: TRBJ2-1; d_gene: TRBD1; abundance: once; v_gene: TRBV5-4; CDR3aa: CASREEQGVSYNEQFF; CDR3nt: TGTGCCAGCAGGGAGGAGCAGGGGGTCTCCTACAATGAGCAGTTCTTC
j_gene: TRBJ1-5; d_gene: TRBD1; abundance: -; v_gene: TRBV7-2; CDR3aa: CASSLGQGTQPQHF; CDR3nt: TGTGCCAGCAGCTTGGGACAGGGGACTCAGCCCCAGCATTTT
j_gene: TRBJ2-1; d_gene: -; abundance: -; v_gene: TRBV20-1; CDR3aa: CSATHNEQFF; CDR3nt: TGCAGTGCTACCCACAATGAGCAGTTCTTC
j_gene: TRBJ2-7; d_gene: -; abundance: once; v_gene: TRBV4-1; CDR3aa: CASSQGSGWAYEQYF; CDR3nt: TGCGCCAGCAGCCAAGGGTCAGGGTGGGCCTACGAGCAGTACTTC
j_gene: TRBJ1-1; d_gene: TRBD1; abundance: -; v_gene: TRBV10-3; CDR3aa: CAISGTETLVMNTEAFF; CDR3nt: TGTGCCATCAGCGGGACAGAAACCCTGGTCATGAACACTGAAGCTTTCTTT
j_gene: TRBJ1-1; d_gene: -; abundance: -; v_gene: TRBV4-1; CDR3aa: CASSPPSTLNTEAFF; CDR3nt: TGCGCCAGCAGCCCCCCATCTACTTTGAACACTGAAGCTTTCTTT
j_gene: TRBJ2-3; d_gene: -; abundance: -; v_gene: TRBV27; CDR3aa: CASSLGSGLGDTQYF; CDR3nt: TGTGCCAGCAGTTTAGGATCCGGTCTCGGCGATACGCAGTATTTT
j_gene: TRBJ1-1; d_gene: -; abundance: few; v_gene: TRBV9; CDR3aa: CASSVSGDTEAFF; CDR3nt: TGTGCCAGCAGCGTATCTGGGGACACTGAAGCTTTCTTT
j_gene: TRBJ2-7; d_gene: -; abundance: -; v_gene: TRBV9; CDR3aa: CASSVASGVGYEQYF; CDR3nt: TGTGCCAGCAGCGTAGCGTCGGGAGTTGGCTACGAGCAGTACTTC
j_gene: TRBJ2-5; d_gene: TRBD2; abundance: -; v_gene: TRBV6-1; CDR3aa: CASSELGTSGEKETQYF; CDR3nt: TGTGCCAGCAGTGAATTGGGGACTAGCGGGGAAAAAGAGACCCAGTACTTC
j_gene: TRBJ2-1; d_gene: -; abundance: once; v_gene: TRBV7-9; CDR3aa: CASSLEGTTVNEQFF; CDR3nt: TGTGCCAGCAGCTTAGAGGGGACCACCGTCAATGAGCAGTTCTTC
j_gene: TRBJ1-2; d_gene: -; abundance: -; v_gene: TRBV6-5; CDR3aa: CASSYSYAAEDGYTF; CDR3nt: TGTGCCAGCAGTTACTCGTATGCGGCAGAAGATGGCTACACCTTC
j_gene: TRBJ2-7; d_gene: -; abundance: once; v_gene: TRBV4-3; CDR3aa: CASSQGYGSYEQYF; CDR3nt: TGCGCCAGCAGCCAAGGATACGGCTCCTACGAGCAGTACTTC
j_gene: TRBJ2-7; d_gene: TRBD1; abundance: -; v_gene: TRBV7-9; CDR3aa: CASSSLTGDYDEQYF; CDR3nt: TGTGCCAGCAGCTCGTTGACAGGGGATTACGACGAGCAGTACTTC
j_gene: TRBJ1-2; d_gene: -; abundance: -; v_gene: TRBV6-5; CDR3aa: CASSQTGYGYTF; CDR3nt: TGTGCCAGCAGTCAAACGGGCTATGGCTACACCTTC
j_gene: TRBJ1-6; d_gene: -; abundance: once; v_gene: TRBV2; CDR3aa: CASSEDQSSYNSPLHF; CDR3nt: TGTGCCAGCAGTGAAGATCAGAGCTCCTATAATTCACCCCTCCACTTT
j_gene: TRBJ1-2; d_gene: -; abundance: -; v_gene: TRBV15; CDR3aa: CATSRALVQGFYGYTF; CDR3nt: TGTGCCACCAGCAGGGCCTTGGTACAGGGCTTTTATGGCTACACCTTC
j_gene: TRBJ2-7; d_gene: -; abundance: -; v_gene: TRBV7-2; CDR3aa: CASSLWAGTEQYF; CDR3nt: TGTGCCAGCAGCTTATGGGCGGGGACCGAGCAGTACTTC
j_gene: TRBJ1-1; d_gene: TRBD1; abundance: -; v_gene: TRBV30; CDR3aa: CAWRADRGYTEAFF; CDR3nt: TGTGCCTGGAGGGCGGACAGGGGGTATACTGAAGCTTTCTTT
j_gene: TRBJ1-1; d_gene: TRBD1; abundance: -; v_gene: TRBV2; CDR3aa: CASSPGTENTEAFF; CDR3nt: TGTGCCAGCAGTCCCGGGACAGAGAACACTGAAGCTTTCTTT
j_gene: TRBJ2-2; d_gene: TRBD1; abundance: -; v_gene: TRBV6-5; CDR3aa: CASSPGTVNTGELFF; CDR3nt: TGTGCCAGCAGCCCCGGGACAGTCAACACCGGGGAGCTGTTTTTT
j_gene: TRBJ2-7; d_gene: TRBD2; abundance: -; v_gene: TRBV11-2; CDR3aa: CASSLERLAGVYEQYF; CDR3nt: TGTGCCAGCAGCTTAGAAAGGTTAGCGGGAGTTTACGAGCAGTACTTC
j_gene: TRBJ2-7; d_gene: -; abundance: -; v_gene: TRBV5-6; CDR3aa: CASSAGLSYEQYF; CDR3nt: TGTGCCAGCAGCGCGGGACTCTCCTACGAGCAGTACTTC
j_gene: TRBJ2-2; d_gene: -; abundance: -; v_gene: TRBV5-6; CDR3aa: CASSLGSSPELFF; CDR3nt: TGTGCCAGCAGCTTAGGGTCTTCTCCGGAGCTGTTTTTT